This TCR beta chain was documented in a study of blood T cell repertoires in COVID-19. Study context: T cells, B-cell-depleted T cells, or PBMCs supplied cDNA or gDNA.

This CDR3 spans 13 amino acids. Looked up from germline, CDR1 is SGHTA and CDR2 is FQGTGA. V was pared by 3 bases and J by 3 bases, with 1 base of the junction left unmatched. Original processing notes: The authors estimated nucleated cell counts from reference gene primer amplification. TCRdb's copy holds only in-frame clones and misses some; the assay was immunoSEQ multiplex PCR. That table is the source of V, J and clone size, and D and trimming were worked out from the DNA. Seen here are 120,000 or so clones, around four fifths observed once, and the top ten hold more than 5%. The V gene is TRBV7-3, the J gene TRBJ2-5; TRBD1 aligns across 7 bases. Sequencing was performed on peripheral blood. This receptor was obtained from a man older than 75 with active or convalescent COVID-19. CDR3 protein: CASSFGTEETQYF. Written as DNA, the CDR3 is TGTGCCAGCAGCTTCGGGACAGAAGAGACCCAGTACTTC.